This TCR beta chain comes out of a study of human T cells and chemical hapten exposure. TCRdb processed the RACE reads anew with MiXCR; each CDR3 protein has one entry. The data hold roughly 250,000 distinct CDR3 sequences, with approximately 8.6% observed a single time. Stated time point: pre-sensitization, week 0. Treatment in this sample: therapeutic diphenylcyclopropenone sensitization with weekly scalp DPC. Trimming stripped 4 bases from V and 5 bases from J, with 10 bases between. CDR1 and CDR2 from the germline V gene are SGHKS and YYEKEE (reference sequence). The CDR3 is made up of 13 amino acids.

This sequence was found in a woman in her 40s with alopecia areata. Some clones in this sample may be carry-over from other donors' samples. V and J are TRBV5-5 and TRBJ2-1; possibly TRBD1 for D (6 bases). The specimen comprised whole blood, sampled in connection with sensitization to the hapten diphenylcyclopropenone (DPC). The CDR3 reads CASSGTSDNEQFF. CDR3 nucleotides: TGTGCCAGCAGCGGGACAAGTGACAATGAGCAGTTCTTC.